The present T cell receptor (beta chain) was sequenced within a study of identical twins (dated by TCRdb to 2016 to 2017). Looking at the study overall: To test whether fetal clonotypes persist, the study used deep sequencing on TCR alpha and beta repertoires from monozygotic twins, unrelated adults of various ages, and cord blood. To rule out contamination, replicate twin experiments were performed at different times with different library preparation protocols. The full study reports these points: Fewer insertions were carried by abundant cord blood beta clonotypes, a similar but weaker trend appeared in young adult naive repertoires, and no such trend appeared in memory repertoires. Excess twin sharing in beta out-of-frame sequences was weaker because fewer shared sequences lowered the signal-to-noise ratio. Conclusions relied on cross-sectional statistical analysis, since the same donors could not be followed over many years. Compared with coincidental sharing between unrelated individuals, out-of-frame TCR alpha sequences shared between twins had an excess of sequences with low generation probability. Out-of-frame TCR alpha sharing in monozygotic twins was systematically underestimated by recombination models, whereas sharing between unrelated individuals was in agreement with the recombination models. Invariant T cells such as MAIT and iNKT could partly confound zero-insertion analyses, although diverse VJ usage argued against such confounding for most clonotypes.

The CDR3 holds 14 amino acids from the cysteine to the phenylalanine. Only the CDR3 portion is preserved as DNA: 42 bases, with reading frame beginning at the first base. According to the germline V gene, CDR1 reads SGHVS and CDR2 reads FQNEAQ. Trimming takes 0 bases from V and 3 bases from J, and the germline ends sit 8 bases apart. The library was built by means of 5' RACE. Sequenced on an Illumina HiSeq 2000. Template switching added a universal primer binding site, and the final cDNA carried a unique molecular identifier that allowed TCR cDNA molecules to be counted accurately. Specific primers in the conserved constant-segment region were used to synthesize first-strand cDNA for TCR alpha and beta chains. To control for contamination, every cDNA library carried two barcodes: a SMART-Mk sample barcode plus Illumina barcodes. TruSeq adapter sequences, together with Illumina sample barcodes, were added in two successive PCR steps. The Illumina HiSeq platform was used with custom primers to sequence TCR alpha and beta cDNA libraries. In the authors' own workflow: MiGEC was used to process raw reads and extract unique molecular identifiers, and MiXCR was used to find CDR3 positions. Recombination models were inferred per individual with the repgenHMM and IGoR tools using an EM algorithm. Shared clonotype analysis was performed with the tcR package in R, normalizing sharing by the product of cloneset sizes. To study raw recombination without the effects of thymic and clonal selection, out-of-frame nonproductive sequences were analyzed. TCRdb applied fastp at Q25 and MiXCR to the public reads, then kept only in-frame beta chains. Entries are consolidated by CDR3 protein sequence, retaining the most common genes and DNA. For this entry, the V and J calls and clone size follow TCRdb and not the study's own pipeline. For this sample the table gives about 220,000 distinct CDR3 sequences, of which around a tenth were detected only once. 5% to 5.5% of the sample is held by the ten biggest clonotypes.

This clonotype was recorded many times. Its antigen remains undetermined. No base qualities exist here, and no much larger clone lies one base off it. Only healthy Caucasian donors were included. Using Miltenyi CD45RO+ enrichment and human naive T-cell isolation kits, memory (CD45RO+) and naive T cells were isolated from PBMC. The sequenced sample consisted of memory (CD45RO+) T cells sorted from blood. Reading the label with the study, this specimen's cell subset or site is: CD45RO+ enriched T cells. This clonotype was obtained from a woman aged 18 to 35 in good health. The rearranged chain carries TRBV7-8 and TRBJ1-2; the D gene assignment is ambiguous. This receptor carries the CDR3 CASSLANKYYGYTF. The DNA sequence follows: TGTGCCAGCAGCTTAGCGAACAAGTACTATGGCTACACCTTC.